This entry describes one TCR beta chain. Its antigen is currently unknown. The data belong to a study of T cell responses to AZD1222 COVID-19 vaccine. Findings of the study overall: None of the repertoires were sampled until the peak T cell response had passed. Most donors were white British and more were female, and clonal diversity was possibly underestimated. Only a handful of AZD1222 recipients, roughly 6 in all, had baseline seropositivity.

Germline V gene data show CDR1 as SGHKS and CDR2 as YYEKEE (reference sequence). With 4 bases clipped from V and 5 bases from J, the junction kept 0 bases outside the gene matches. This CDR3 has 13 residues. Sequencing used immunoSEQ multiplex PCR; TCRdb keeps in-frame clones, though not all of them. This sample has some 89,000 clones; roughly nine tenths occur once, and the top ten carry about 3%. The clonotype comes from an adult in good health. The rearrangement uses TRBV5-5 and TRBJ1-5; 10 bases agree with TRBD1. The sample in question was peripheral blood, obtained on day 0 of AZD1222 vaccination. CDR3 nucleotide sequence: TGTGCCAGCAGCGGACAGGGGGATCAGCCCCAGCATTTT. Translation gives CASSGQGDQPQHF.